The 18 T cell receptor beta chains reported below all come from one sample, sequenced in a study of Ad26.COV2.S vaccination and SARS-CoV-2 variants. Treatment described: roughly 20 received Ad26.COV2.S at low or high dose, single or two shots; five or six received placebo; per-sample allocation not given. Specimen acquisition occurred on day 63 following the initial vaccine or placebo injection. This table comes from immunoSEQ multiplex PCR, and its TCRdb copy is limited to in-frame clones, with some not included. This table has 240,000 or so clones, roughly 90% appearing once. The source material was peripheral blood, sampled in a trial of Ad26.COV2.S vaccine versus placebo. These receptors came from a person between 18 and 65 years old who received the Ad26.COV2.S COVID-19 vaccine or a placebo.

CDR3 amino acids: CAWRARGQGNSPLHF. CDR3 coding DNA: TGTGCCTGGAGGGCTAGGGGGCAAGGTAATTCACCCCTCCACTTT. The chain joins TRBV30 to TRBJ1-6; the match to TRBD1 covers 7 bases. CDR3 size: 15 residues. The V gene end was trimmed by 3 bases and the J gene end by 6 bases; junction bases not matched to a gene: 8. CDR1 is GTSNPN and CDR2 is SVGIG in the germline V gene (reference sequence).

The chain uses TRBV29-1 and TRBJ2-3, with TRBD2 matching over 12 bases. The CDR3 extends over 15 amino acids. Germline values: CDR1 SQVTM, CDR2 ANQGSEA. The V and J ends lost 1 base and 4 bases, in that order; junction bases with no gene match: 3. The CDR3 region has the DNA TGCAGCGTTGAAGGACTAGCGGGGGTTCCAGATACGCAGTATTTT. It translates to CSVEGLAGVPDTQYF.

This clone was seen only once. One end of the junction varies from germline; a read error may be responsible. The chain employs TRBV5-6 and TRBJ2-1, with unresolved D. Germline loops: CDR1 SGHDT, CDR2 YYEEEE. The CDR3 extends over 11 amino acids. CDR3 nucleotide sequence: TGTGCCAGCAGCTTCAACAAGGAGCAGTTCTTC. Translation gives CASSFNKEQFF.

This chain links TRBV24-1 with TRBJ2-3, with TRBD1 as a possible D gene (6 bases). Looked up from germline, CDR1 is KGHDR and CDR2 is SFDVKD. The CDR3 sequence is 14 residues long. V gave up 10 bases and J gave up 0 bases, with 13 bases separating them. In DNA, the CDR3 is TGTGCCACTTCCGGGACAAGGAGCACAGATACGCAGTATTTT. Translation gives CATSGTRSTDTQYF.

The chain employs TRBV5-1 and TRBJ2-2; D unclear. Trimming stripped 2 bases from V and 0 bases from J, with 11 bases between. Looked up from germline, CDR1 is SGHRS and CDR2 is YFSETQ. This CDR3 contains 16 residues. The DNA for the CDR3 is TGCGCCAGCAGCTTCCATGTTCAGGCGAACACCGGGGAGCTGTTTTTT. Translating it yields CASSFHVQANTGELFF.

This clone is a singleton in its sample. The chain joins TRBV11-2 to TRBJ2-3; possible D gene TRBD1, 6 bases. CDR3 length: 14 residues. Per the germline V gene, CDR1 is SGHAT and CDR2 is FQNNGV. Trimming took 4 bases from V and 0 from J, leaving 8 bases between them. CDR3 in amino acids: CASSWGPSTDTQYF. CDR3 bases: TGTGCCAGCAGCTGGGGGCCAAGCACAGATACGCAGTATTTT.

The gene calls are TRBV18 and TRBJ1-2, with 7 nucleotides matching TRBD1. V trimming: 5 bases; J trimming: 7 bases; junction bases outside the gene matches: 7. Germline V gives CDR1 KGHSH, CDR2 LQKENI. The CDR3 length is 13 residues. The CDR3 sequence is CASSLDRATGYTF. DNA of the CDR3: TGTGCCAGCTCATTAGACAGGGCTACTGGCTACACCTTC.

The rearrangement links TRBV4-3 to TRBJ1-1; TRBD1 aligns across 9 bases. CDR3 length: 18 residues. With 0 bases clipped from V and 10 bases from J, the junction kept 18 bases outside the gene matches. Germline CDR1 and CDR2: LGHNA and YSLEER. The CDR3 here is CASSQDGTGRRKEGSAFF. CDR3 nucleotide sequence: TGCGCCAGCAGCCAAGATGGGACAGGGCGTAGAAAGGAGGGTTCAGCTTTCTTT.

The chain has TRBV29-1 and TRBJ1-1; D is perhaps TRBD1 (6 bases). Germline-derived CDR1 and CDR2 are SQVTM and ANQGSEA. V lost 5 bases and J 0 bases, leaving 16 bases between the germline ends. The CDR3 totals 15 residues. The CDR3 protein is CSVPGRGFMNTEAFF. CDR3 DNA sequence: TGCAGCGTTCCTGGGAGGGGGTTCATGAACACTGAAGCTTTCTTT.

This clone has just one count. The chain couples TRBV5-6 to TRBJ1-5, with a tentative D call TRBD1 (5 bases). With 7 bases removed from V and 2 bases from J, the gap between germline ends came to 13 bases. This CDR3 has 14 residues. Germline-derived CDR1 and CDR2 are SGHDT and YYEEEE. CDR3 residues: CASSSVGGNQPQHF. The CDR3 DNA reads TGTGCCAGCTCCTCTGTGGGGGGCAATCAGCCCCAGCATTTT. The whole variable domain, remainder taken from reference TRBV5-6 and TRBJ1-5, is DAGVTQSPTHLIKTRGQQVTLRCSPKSGHDTVSWYQQALGQGPQFIFQYYEEEERQRGNFPDRFSGHQFPNYSSELNVNALLLGDSALYLCASSSVGGNQPQHFGDGTRLSIL.

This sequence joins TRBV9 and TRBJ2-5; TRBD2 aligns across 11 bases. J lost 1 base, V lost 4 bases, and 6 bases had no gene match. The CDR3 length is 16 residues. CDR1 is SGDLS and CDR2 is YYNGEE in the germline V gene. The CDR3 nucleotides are TGTGCCAGCAGCACCACTAGCGGGAGTCTCCAAGAGACCCAGTACTTC. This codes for CASSTTSGSLQETQYF. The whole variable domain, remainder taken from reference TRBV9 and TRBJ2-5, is DSGVTQTPKHLITATGQRVTLRCSPRSGDLSVYWYQQSLDQGLQFLIQYYNGEERAKGNILERFSAQQFPDLHSELNLSSLELGDSALYFCASSTTSGSLQETQYFGPGTRLLVL.

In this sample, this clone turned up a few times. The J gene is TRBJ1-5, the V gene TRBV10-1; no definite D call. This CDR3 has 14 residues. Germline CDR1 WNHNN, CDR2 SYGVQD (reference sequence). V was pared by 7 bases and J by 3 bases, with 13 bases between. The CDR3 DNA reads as TGCGCCAGCACCCAGGAGGAGGACAATCAGCCCCAGCATTTT. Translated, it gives CASTQEEDNQPQHF.

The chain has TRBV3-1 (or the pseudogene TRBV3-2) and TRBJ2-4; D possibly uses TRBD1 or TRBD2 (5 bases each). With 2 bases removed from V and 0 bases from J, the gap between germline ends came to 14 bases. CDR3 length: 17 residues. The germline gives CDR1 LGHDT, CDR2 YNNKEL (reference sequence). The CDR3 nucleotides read TGTGCCAGCAGCCAAACCCGAGGGGAAGTAGCCAAAAACATTCAGTACTTC. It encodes CASSQTRGEVAKNIQYF.

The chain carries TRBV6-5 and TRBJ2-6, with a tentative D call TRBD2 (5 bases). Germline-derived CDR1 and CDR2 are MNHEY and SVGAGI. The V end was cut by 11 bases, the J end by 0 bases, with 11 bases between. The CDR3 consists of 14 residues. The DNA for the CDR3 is TGTGCCGGACGCGGGCACTCTGGGGCCAACGTCCTGACTTTC. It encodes CAGRGHSGANVLTF.

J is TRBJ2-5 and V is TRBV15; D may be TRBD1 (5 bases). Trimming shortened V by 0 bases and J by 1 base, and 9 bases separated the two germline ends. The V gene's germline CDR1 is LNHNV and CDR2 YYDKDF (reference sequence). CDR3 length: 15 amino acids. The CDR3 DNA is TGTGCCACCAGCAGAGAAGGGCAGGGCCAAGAGACCCAGTACTTC. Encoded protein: CATSREGQGQETQYF.

The CDR3 is CASSFIELSTEAFF. The CDR3 DNA is TGTGCCAGCAGCTTCATAGAGTTGAGCACTGAAGCTTTCTTT. This chain uses TRBV7-9 with TRBJ1-1; D is undetermined. The V end was cut by 3 bases, the J end by 4 bases, with 12 bases between. CDR1 and CDR2 (germline): SEHNR, FQNEAQ (reference sequence). The CDR3 contains 14 residues.

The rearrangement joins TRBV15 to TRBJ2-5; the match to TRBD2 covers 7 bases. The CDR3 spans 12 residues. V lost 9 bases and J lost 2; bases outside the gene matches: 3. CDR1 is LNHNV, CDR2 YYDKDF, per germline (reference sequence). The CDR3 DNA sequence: TGTGCCACGTCACTAGCGCAAGAGACCCAGTACTTC. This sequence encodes CATSLAQETQYF.

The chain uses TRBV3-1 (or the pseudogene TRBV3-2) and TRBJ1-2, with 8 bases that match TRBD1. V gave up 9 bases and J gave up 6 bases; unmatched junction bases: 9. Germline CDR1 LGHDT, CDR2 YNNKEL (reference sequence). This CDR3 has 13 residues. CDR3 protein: CASGKTGEDGYTF. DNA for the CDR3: TGTGCCAGTGGGAAGACAGGGGAAGATGGCTACACCTTC.